This passage covers 20 T cell receptor beta chains from one sample sequenced in a study of early T cells in non-severe SARS-CoV-2 infection. Using its own MiXCR run on the 5' RACE reads, TCRdb lists one record per CDR3 protein. The sample records more than 75,000 distinct CDR3 sequences, under 15% being singletons. Material for sequencing was whole blood. These receptors originate from an adult who was a healthcare worker with PCR-confirmed SARS-CoV-2 infection or an uninfected control (not recorded which).

This clonotype turned up a few times. V usage is TRBV6-5 and J usage is TRBJ1-2; D ambiguous. This CDR3 spans 12 amino acids. Trimming pared 10 bases from V and 8 bases from J, leaving 17 bases between. In germline, CDR1 is MNHEY, CDR2 SVGAGI. The CDR3 region has the DNA TGTGCCATCTATTTCGCGGCTGGAGGCTACACCTTC. Protein: CAIYFAAGGYTF.

This clonotype has a count of ten or more. The rearrangement links TRBV18 to TRBJ1-4, with no clear D. Germline lookup yields CDR1 KGHSH and CDR2 LQKENI. With 0 bases removed from V and 3 bases from J, the gap between germline ends came to 5 bases. This CDR3 is built from 14 residues. In DNA, the CDR3 is TGTGCCAGCTCACCACCCGGTCCTAATGAAAAACTGTTTTTT. It codes for CASSPPGPNEKLFF.

This clonotype was detected a few times. A junction end diverges from the germline sequence, so it may reflect a read error. This chain uses TRBV4-2 with TRBJ1-2; tentatively, D is TRBD1 (6 bases). This CDR3 has 12 amino acids. The germline V gene has CDR1 LGHNA and CDR2 YNFKEQ. The CDR3 protein is CASSQDLKGHHF. In DNA, the CDR3 is TGTGCCAGCAGCCAAGACTTGAAGGGACACCACTTC.

This sequence joins TRBV6-1 and TRBJ1-1; D perhaps matches TRBD1 (5 bases). Germline CDR1 MNHNS, CDR2 SASEGT. Trimming cost V 7 bases and J 1 base, with 13 bases left between them. The CDR3 covers 14 residues. CDR3 coding DNA: TGTGCCAGCACCGCTGGCGGGACGAACACTGAAGCTTTCTTT. The encoded protein is CASTAGGTNTEAFF.

This clonotype was counted a few times. The V call is TRBV11-2, the J call TRBJ2-3; 11 bases are a match to TRBD2. Germline V gene sequence: CDR1 SGHAT, CDR2 FQNNGV. The CDR3 sequence is 16 residues long. The junction had 8 bases not matched to a gene; V was cut back by 5 bases and J by 4 bases. CDR3 loop: CASSHLAGGRPDTQYF. The CDR3 DNA reads as TGTGCCAGCAGCCATCTAGCGGGAGGCCGTCCAGATACGCAGTATTTT.

This clonotype was seen a single time. The chain carries TRBV29-1 and TRBJ2-1, with a weak D call TRBD1 (5 bases). V gave up 5 bases and J gave up 7 bases, with 18 bases separating them. The CDR3 has 14 residues. Germline-derived CDR1 and CDR2 are SQVTM and ANQGSEA. CDR3 DNA: TGCAGCGTTCCCATAACCGGACAACTGAATGAGCAGTTCTTC. The encoded protein is CSVPITGQLNEQFF.

At least ten counts were recorded for this clonotype. The chain uses TRBV20-1 and TRBJ2-3; weak D call: TRBD2 (5 bases). The V end lost 6 bases, the J end lost 0 bases, and 10 bases lay between the germline ends. The CDR3 has 13 amino acids. In germline, CDR1 is DFQATT, CDR2 SNEGSKA (reference sequence). CDR3 sequence reads: CSAPAGSTDTQYF. In nucleotides, the CDR3 is TGCAGTGCCCCCGCGGGTAGCACAGATACGCAGTATTTT.

This clonotype showed up just a few times. The chain joins TRBV18 to TRBJ1-5; 7 nucleotides line up with TRBD1. The germline V gene has CDR1 KGHSH and CDR2 LQKENI. The CDR3 is 16 amino acids. The V and J ends lost 1 base and 0 bases, in that order; junction bases with no gene match: 3. The CDR3 loop is CASSPQGQYSNQPQHF. DNA of the CDR3: TGTGCCAGCTCACCACAGGGACAGTATAGCAATCAGCCCCAGCATTTT. Full variable domain (outside the CDR3, taken from reference TRBV18 and TRBJ1-5): NAGVMQNPRHLVRRRGQEARLRCSPMKGHSHVYWYRQLPEEGLKFMVYLQKENIIDESGMPKERFSAEFPKEGPSILRIQQVVRGDSAAYFCASSPQGQYSNQPQHFGDGTRLSIL.

This clonotype was counted between two and nine times. The rearrangement links TRBV9 to TRBJ2-2, with D perhaps matching TRBD1 or TRBD2 (5 bases each). Trimming stripped 4 bases from V and 5 bases from J, with 15 bases between. Looked up from germline, CDR1 is SGDLS and CDR2 is YYNGEE. The CDR3 is 15 residues long. The CDR3 bases are TGTGCCAGCAGCCCAAGGGCAGAGGGGACCGGGGAGCTGTTTTTT. Protein sequence: CASSPRAEGTGELFF.

V gene TRBV10-3 combines with J gene TRBJ1-1; no clear D gene. Germline V gene data show CDR1 as ENHRY and CDR2 as SYGVKD. The ends were cut back, 3 bases at V and 4 bases at J, with 12 bases in the middle. The CDR3 extends over 14 amino acids. In nucleotides, the CDR3 is TGTGCCATCAGTGAAGGCCAGTCATTCACTGAAGCTTTCTTT. This gives the protein CAISEGQSFTEAFF.

This clonotype was seen at least ten times. The CDR3 reads CASRDGYNEQFF. In nucleotides, the CDR3 is TGCGCCAGCAGGGACGGCTACAATGAGCAGTTCTTC. The rearrangement joins TRBV10-2 to TRBJ2-1; D remains unclear. Trimming pared 6 bases from V and 3 bases from J, leaving 6 bases between. Germline CDR1 reads WSHSY; CDR2 reads SAAADI. This CDR3 has 12 residues.

Ten or more counts support this clonotype. The genes are TRBV2 and TRBJ2-7; tentative D call: TRBD1 (7 bases). This CDR3 is 16 amino acids long. V shed 6 bases and J shed 4 bases, with 22 bases lying between them. Germline CDR1 and CDR2: SNHLY and FYNNEI. CDR3: CASRSPPGRGVYEQYF. CDR3 coding DNA: TGTGCCAGCAGATCGCCGCCCGGCAGGGGGGTATACGAGCAGTACTTC.

This clonotype was seen only a few times. This chain links TRBV12-3 or TRBV12-4 with TRBJ1-4; D is perhaps TRBD1 (5 bases). Trimming removed 3 bases from V and 4 bases from J, with 9 bases in between. The CDR3 consists of 14 residues. The CDR3 DNA reads as TGTGCCAGCAGTTTCGGGGGAAGTAATGAAAAACTGTTTTTT. This gives the protein CASSFGGSNEKLFF.

This clonotype has just a few counts. V is TRBV20-1 and J is TRBJ2-3; D unresolved. CDR1 and CDR2 from the germline V gene are DFQATT and SNEGSKA (reference sequence). The V end lost 0 bases, the J end lost 1 base, and 8 bases lay between the germline ends. The CDR3 is 14 residues long. The CDR3 is CSARDRRRTDTQYF. The CDR3 DNA sequence: TGCAGTGCTAGAGACAGACGGCGCACAGATACGCAGTATTTT.

This clonotype showed up many times. V gene TRBV3-1 combines with J gene TRBJ1-1, with no clear D. Germline assignment: CDR1 LGHDT and CDR2 YNNKEL (reference sequence). V lost 6 bases and J 1 base, leaving 15 bases between the germline ends. The CDR3 has 15 amino acids. DNA of the CDR3: TGTGCCAGCAGACCAAGACCAATACGGAACACTGAAGCTTTCTTT. Translation gives CASRPRPIRNTEAFF.

The table lists this clonotype with many counts. The genes are TRBV2 and TRBJ1-1; D is unclear. V lost 1 base and J 1 base, leaving 4 bases between the germline ends. The CDR3 consists of 13 residues. Looked up from germline, CDR1 is SNHLY and CDR2 is FYNNEI. CDR3 coding DNA: TGTGCCAGCAGTGAAGAGGCGAACACTGAAGCTTTCTTT. This encodes CASSEEANTEAFF.

The chain recombines TRBV29-1 with TRBJ1-2, with D possibly TRBD1 on 6 matching bases. V was trimmed by 0 bases and J by 5 bases, leaving 16 bases between them. Germline V lookup: CDR1 SQVTM, CDR2 ANQGSEA. The CDR3 spans 15 residues. CDR3 protein: CSVEEGRTVSYGYTF. CDR3 bases: TGCAGCGTTGAAGAGGGGAGGACAGTTTCATATGGCTACACCTTC.

Only one count was recorded for this clonotype. V and J are TRBV29-1 and TRBJ1-1; D ambiguous. This CDR3 is 13 amino acids long. The germline V gene has CDR1 SQVTM and CDR2 ANQGSEA. The V and J ends lost 7 bases and 0 bases respectively, with 12 bases between them. This chain's CDR3 is CSAQTDMNTEAFF. CDR3 DNA sequence: TGCAGCGCACAAACAGATATGAACACTGAAGCTTTCTTT.

The sample holds a few counts of this clonotype. The chain carries TRBV20-1 and TRBJ2-1; TRBD1 matches at 8 bases. The CDR3 contains 14 residues. V lost 3 bases, J lost 4 bases, and 5 bases stayed unmatched. Per germline, CDR1 DFQATT and CDR2 SNEGSKA (reference sequence). The CDR3 loop is CSARGRGRYNEQFF. The CDR3 nucleotides are TGCAGTGCTAGGGGCAGGGGGCGGTACAATGAGCAGTTCTTC.

The chain has TRBV9 and TRBJ2-5; 10 bases are a match to TRBD1. The CDR3 loop spans 15 amino acids. J gave up 5 bases and V 0 bases, and 4 bases lay outside the gene matches. Per germline, CDR1 SGDLS and CDR2 YYNGEE. The CDR3 nucleotides are TGTGCCAGCAGCGTAGGGAGACAGGGGGCGGAGACCCAGTACTTC. Amino acid sequence: CASSVGRQGAETQYF.